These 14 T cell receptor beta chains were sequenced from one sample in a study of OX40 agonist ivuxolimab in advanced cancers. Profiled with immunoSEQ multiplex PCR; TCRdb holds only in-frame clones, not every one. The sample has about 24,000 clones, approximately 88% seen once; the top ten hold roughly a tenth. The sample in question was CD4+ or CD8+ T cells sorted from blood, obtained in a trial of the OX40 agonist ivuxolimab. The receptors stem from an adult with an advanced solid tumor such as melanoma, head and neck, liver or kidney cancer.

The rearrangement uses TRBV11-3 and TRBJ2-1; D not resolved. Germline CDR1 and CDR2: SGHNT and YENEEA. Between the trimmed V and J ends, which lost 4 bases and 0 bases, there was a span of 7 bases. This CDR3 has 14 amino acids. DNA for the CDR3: TGTGCCAGCAGCTCTCCGGGCTCCTACAATGAGCAGTTCTTC. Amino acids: CASSSPGSYNEQFF.

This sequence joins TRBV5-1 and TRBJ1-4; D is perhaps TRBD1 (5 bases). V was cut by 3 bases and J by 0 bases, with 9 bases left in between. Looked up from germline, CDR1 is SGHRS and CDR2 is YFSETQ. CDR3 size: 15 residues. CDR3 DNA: TGCGCCAGCAGCTCAATGACAGCAACTAATGAAAAACTGTTTTTT. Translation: CASSSMTATNEKLFF.

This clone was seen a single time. In nucleotides, the CDR3 is TGTGCCAGCAGCTTTACAGGGTCCAACACTGAAGCTTTCTTT. It specifies CASSFTGSNTEAFF. This chain uses TRBV7-2 with TRBJ1-1; D is possibly TRBD1 (6 bases). CDR3 length: 14 residues. Trimming removed 3 bases at V and 2 bases at J, with 10 bases between. Germline values: CDR1 SGHTA, CDR2 FQGNSA.

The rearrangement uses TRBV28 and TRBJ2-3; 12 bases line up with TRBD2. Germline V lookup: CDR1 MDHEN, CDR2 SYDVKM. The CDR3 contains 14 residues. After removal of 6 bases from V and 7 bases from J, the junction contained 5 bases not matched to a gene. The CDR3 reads CASRTSGSLNTQYF. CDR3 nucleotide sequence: TGTGCCAGCAGGACTAGCGGGAGTCTAAATACGCAGTATTTT.

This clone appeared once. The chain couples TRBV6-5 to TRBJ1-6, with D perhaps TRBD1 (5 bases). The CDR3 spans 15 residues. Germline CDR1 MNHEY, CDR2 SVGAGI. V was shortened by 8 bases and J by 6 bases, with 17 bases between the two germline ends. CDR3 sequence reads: CASRSLAGTNSPLHF. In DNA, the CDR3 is TGTGCCAGCCGATCCCTTGCAGGGACTAATTCACCCCTCCACTTT.

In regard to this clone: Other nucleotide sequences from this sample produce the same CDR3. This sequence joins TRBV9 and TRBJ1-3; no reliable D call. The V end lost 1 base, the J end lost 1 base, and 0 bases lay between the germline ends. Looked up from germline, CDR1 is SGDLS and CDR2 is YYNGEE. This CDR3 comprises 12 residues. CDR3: CASSVSGNTIYF. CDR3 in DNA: TGTGCCAGCAGCGTATCTGGAAACACCATATATTTT.

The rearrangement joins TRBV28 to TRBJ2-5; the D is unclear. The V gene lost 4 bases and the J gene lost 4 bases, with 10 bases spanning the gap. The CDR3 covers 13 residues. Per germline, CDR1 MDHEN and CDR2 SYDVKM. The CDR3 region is CASSSGWGETQYF. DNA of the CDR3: TGTGCCAGCAGTTCTGGCTGGGGAGAGACCCAGTACTTC. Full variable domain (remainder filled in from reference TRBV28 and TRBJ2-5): DVKVTQSSRYLVKRTGEKVFLECVQDMDHENMFWYRQDPGLGLRLIYFSYDVKMKEKGDIPEGYSVSREKKERFSLILESASTNQTSMYLCASSSGWGETQYFGPGTRLLVL.

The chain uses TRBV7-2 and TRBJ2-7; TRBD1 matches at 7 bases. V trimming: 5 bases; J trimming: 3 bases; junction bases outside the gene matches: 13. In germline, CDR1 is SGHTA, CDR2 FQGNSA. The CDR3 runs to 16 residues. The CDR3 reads CASSRGGRVGIYEQYF. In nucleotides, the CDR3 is TGTGCCAGCAGCAGAGGGGGCAGGGTAGGTATCTACGAGCAGTACTTC.

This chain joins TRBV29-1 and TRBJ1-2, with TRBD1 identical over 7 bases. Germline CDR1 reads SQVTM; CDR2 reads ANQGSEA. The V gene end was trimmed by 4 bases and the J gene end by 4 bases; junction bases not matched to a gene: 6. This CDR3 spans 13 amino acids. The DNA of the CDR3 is TGCAGCGTTGGACTGACAGGGCTCTATGGCTACACCTTC. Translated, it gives CSVGLTGLYGYTF.

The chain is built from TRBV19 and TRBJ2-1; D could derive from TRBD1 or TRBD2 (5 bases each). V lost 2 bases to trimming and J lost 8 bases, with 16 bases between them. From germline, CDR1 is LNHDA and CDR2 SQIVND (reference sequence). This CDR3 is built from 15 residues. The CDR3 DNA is TGTGCCAGTAGTATAACGTGGGGACGGGGCTATGAGCAGTTCTTC. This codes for CASSITWGRGYEQFF. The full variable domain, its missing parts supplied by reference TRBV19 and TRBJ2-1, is DGGITQSPKYLFRKEGQNVTLSCEQNLNHDAMYWYRQDPGQGLRLIYYSQIVNDFQKGDIAEGYSVSREKKESFPLTVTSAQKNPTAFYLCASSITWGRGYEQFFGPGTRLTVL.

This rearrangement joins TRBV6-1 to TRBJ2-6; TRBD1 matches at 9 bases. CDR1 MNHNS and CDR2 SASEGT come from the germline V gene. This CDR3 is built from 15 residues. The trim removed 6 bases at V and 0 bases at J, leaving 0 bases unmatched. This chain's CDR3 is CASRTGGSGANVLTF. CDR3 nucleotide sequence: TGTGCCAGCAGGACAGGGGGCTCTGGGGCCAACGTCCTGACTTTC.

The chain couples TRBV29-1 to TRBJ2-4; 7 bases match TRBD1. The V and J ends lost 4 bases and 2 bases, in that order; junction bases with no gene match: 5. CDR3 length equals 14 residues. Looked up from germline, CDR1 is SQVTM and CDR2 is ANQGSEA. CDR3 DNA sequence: TGCAGCGTTGCCGACAGGGTCTCCAAAAACATTCAGTACTTC. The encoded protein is CSVADRVSKNIQYF.

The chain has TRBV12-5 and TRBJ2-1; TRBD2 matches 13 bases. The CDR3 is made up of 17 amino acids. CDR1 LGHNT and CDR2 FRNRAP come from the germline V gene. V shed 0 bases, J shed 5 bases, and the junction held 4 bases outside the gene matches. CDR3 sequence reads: CASGLVLGLAGDNEQFF. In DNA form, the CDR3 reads TGTGCTAGTGGTTTGGTACTAGGACTAGCGGGGGACAATGAGCAGTTCTTC. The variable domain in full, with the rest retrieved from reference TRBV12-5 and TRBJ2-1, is DARVTQTPRHKVTEMGQEVTMRCQPILGHNTVFWYRQTMMQGLELLAYFRNRAPLDDSGMPKDRFSAEMPDATLATLKIQPSEPRDSAVYFCASGLVLGLAGDNEQFFGPGTRLTVL.

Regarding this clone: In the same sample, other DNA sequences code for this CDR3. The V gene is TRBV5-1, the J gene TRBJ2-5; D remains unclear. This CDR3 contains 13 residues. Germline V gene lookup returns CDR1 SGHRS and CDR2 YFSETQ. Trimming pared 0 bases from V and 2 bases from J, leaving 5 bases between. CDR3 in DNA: TGCGCCAGCAGCTTGGGGGTACAAGAGACCCAGTACTTC. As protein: CASSLGVQETQYF.